These 17 T cell receptor beta chains came from one sample sequenced in a study of beta chain features in type 1 diabetes. Overall study findings and caveats: Shortening that was moderate but significant affected the TCRB CDR3s of Type 1 diabetes patients in all four CD4+ subsets.

Antigen specificity for these receptors is unknown. The whole isolated RNA underwent reverse transcription, so sequencing captured expressed TCRB transcripts. The assay was immunoSEQ multiplex PCR, and TCRdb's table has in-frame clones only and misses some. The sample lists about 160,000 clones, just over 8% occurring once. The specimen was central memory CD4+ T cells from blood. These receptors were collected from a woman under 30 with type 1 diabetes.

J is TRBJ2-1 and V is TRBV19; 7 bases fit TRBD2. Germline V gene data show CDR1 as LNHDA and CDR2 as SQIVND (reference sequence). V was clipped by 6 bases and J by 7 bases; unmatched bases: 12. This CDR3 is 15 amino acids long. The CDR3 nucleotides read TGTGCCAGTAGCAATCTGGCTAGCGGAATTAATGAGCAGTTCTTC. Protein product: CASSNLASGINEQFF.

The chain joins TRBV5-6 to TRBJ2-1, with 7 bases fitting TRBD2. Germline CDR1 and CDR2: SGHDT and YYEEEE. This CDR3 has 19 amino acids. Trimming cost V 4 bases and J 0 bases; bases outside gene matches: 16. CDR3 DNA sequence: TGTGCCAGCAGCGTCCGGGACTACCGCTCTTCCAGCTCCTACAATGAGCAGTTCTTC. This codes for CASSVRDYRSSSSYNEQFF.

V is TRBV2 and J is TRBJ2-7; TRBD1 is a possible D gene (6 bases). Trimming took off 7 bases at V and 4 bases at J, with 14 bases between the two ends. Germline values: CDR1 SNHLY, CDR2 FYNNEI. The CDR3 contains 13 residues. CDR3 bases: TGTGCCAGCAAGGACAGTGTCCGGTACGAGCAGTACTTC. This gives the protein CASKDSVRYEQYF.

This clone was seen a few times. The rearrangement joins TRBV7-9 to TRBJ2-3; D perhaps matches TRBD1 (5 bases). Germline V CDR1 and CDR2: SEHNR, FQNEAQ (reference sequence). The CDR3 contains 13 residues. The germline V and J ends were trimmed by 2 bases and 5 bases, with 8 bases remaining between them. This CDR3 is CASSLPGIDTQYF. CDR3 DNA sequence: TGTGCCAGCAGCTTACCAGGGATAGATACGCAGTATTTT.

This clone was observed a few times. The genes are TRBV5-4 and TRBJ1-2; 9 bases align to TRBD1. The CDR3 extends over 14 amino acids. Germline V lookup: CDR1 SGHNT, CDR2 YYREEE (reference sequence). After removal of 0 bases from V and 4 bases from J, the junction contained 1 base not matched to a gene. CDR3 region: CASSLDRGLYGYTF. CDR3 DNA sequence: TGTGCCAGCAGCTTGGACAGGGGGCTCTATGGCTACACCTTC.

The chain employs TRBV5-4 and TRBJ1-6; D is perhaps TRBD1 (5 bases). CDR1 SGHNT and CDR2 YYREEE come from the germline V gene (reference sequence). V dropped 4 bases and J dropped 8 bases, with 16 bases sitting between them. This CDR3 is built from 15 residues. The DNA for the CDR3 is TGTGCCAGCAGCCGGGGCGGGGTGATAGATTCACCCCTCCACTTT. This translates into CASSRGGVIDSPLHF.

This sequence joins TRBV5-1 and TRBJ2-2; maybe TRBD2 (5 bases). V lost 6 bases and J 0 bases, leaving 15 bases between the germline ends. The CDR3 spans 16 residues. The germline CDR1 and CDR2 sequences are SGHRS and YFSETQ. CDR3 bases: TGCGCCAGCAACCCTGCGGGCGGTTCGAACACCGGGGAGCTGTTTTTT. Protein product: CASNPAGGSNTGELFF.

This chain uses TRBV11-2 with TRBJ1-2; 8 bases agree with TRBD1. Losses at the gene ends were 6 bases for V and 5 bases for J; bases not matched to a gene: 8. CDR3 size: 14 residues. Germline values: CDR1 SGHAT, CDR2 FQNNGV. The CDR3 reads CASSSTGAGYGYTF. Written as DNA, the CDR3 is TGTGCCAGCAGTTCGACAGGGGCGGGGTATGGCTACACCTTC. The complete variable domain, with remaining parts taken from reference TRBV11-2 and TRBJ1-2, reads EAGVAQSPRYKIIEKRQSVAFWCNPISGHATLYWYQQILGQGPKLLIQFQNNGVVDDSQLPKDRFSAERLKGVDSTLKIQPAKLEDSAVYLCASSSTGAGYGYTFGSGTRLTVV.

This clone was recorded many times. The genes are TRBV5-1 and TRBJ1-5; D remains ambiguous. The CDR3 loop spans 14 amino acids. The germline V and J ends were trimmed by 0 bases and 9 bases, with 13 bases remaining between them. Germline loops: CDR1 SGHRS, CDR2 YFSETQ. The CDR3: CASSLVGRAGPQHF. CDR3 DNA: TGCGCCAGCAGCTTGGTAGGGAGGGCCGGGCCCCAGCATTTT.

This rearrangement joins TRBV19 to TRBJ2-3, with 8 positions matching TRBD2. Germline V gives CDR1 LNHDA, CDR2 SQIVND (reference sequence). The J segment lost 4 bases and the V segment lost 8 bases, leaving 5 bases of the junction unmatched. The CDR3 has 13 residues. The CDR3 DNA sequence: TGTGCCAGTGGAAGCGGGAGTTCAGATACGCAGTATTTT. Protein: CASGSGSSDTQYF.

This clone was observed a handful of times. The J gene is TRBJ2-1, the V gene TRBV20-1; D unresolved. Germline V gives CDR1 DFQATT, CDR2 SNEGSKA (reference sequence). Trimming took off 7 bases at V and 8 bases at J, with 9 bases between the two ends. This CDR3 has 10 amino acids. The chain's CDR3 is CSVKSDEQFF. The CDR3 DNA reads TGCAGTGTAAAGTCGGATGAGCAGTTCTTC.

The chain employs TRBV5-6 and TRBJ2-7; 9 nucleotides line up with TRBD2. Germline CDR1 and CDR2: SGHDT and YYEEEE. This CDR3 comprises 15 residues. Germline trimming cut 0 bases from V and 2 bases from J; bases unmatched to any gene: 3. In DNA form, the CDR3 reads TGTGCCAGCAGCTTGGGACTAGCGGATCCCTACGAGCAGTACTTC. Protein: CASSLGLADPYEQYF.

This clone showed up many times. The rearrangement links TRBV19 to TRBJ2-2, with D maybe TRBD2 (5 bases). Germline CDR1 LNHDA, CDR2 SQIVND (reference sequence). V was clipped by 4 bases and J by 7 bases, with 13 bases between them. The CDR3 is 14 residues long. The CDR3 sequence is CASSRLDGDGELFF. The DNA for the CDR3 is TGTGCCAGTAGTAGACTGGACGGGGACGGGGAGCTGTTTTTT.

The chain carries TRBV5-1 and TRBJ2-1; TRBD2 aligns across 7 bases. Germline CDR1 and CDR2: SGHRS and YFSETQ. V trimming: 0 bases; J trimming: 7 bases; junction bases outside the gene matches: 7. The CDR3 is 15 residues long. This CDR3 reads CASSLGTSVSNEQFF. The CDR3 DNA follows: TGCGCCAGCAGCTTGGGTACTAGCGTCTCGAATGAGCAGTTCTTC.

The chain recombines TRBV2 with TRBJ1-2; 11 nucleotides align to TRBD1. Germline V CDR1 and CDR2: SNHLY, FYNNEI. V shed 7 bases, J shed 7 bases, and the junction held 5 bases outside the gene matches. The CDR3 has 13 residues. This chain's CDR3 is CASTGTGGLGYTF. DNA of the CDR3: TGTGCCAGCACCGGGACAGGGGGTCTTGGCTACACCTTC.

This clone came up a few times. V is TRBV25-1 and J is TRBJ2-3, with 7 nucleotides matching TRBD2. This CDR3 has 16 amino acids. J was trimmed by 0 bases and V by 6 bases; bases with no gene match: 9. Germline assignment: CDR1 MGHDK and CDR2 SYGVNS. The CDR3 sequence is CASRPGGGTSTDTQYF. Written as DNA, the CDR3 is TGTGCCAGCAGGCCCGGGGGAGGGACTAGCACAGATACGCAGTATTTT. Complete variable domain (other parts from reference TRBV25-1 and TRBJ2-3): EADIYQTPRYLVIGTGKKITLECSQTMGHDKMYWYQQDPGMELHLIHYSYGVNSTEKGDLSSESTVSRIRTEHFPLTLESARPSHTSQYLCASRPGGGTSTDTQYFGPGTRLTVL.

The chain combines TRBV5-1 with TRBJ2-5; the D gene is possibly TRBD1 (6 bases). V dropped 0 bases and J dropped 2 bases, with 8 bases sitting between them. The length of the CDR3 is 14 residues. Germline CDR1 SGHRS, CDR2 YFSETQ. The CDR3, as DNA: TGCGCCAGCAGCTTGGGGACAGAGCAAGAGACCCAGTACTTC. Protein product: CASSLGTEQETQYF.